This entry lists 10 T cell receptor beta chains sequenced from one sample in a study of blood T cell repertoires in COVID-19. Sequenced by immunoSEQ multiplex PCR; TCRdb stores in-frame clones only, minus some. The repertoire includes around 300,000 clones, roughly 85% of them detected once, and more than 9.5% sits in the top ten. The source material was peripheral blood. These receptors came from a woman aged 70-85 years with acute or convalescent COVID-19.

The V call is TRBV5-1, the J call TRBJ2-5; maybe TRBD1 (6 bases). Trimming removed 9 bases at V and 2 bases at J, with 14 bases between. The CDR3 sequence is 13 residues long. The germline V gene has CDR1 SGHRS and CDR2 YFSETQ. In nucleotides, the CDR3 is TGCGCCACCCGTCTCGGGACACAAGAGACCCAGTACTTC. This translates into CATRLGTQETQYF.

The chain links TRBV12-3 or TRBV12-4 to TRBJ2-3, with a tentative D call TRBD1 (5 bases). CDR3 length equals 12 residues. V was clipped by 6 bases and J by 1 base, with 5 bases between them. CDR3 in DNA: TGTGCCAGCAGACAGGGCACAGATACGCAGTATTTT. Encoded protein: CASRQGTDTQYF.

A few counts support this clone. The gene calls are TRBV2 and TRBJ1-5; D is possibly TRBD1 (6 bases). The CDR3 has 14 residues. Germline V CDR1 and CDR2: SNHLY, FYNNEI. Trimming shortened V by 5 bases and J by 5 bases, and 13 bases separated the two germline ends. CDR3 nucleotide sequence: TGTGCCAGCAGTAAACAGGGTTCTGATCAGCCCCAGCATTTT. Protein product: CASSKQGSDQPQHF.

The chain couples TRBV4-2 to TRBJ2-2; D possibly corresponds to TRBD2 (6 bases). CDR1 is LGHNA and CDR2 is YNFKEQ in the germline V gene. V lost 6 bases, J lost 5 bases, and 13 bases lay in between. This CDR3 spans 14 amino acids. The CDR3 bases are TGTGCCAGCAGTCGCGGAGGGGATACCGGGGAGCTGTTTTTT. Its protein is CASSRGGDTGELFF.

V gene TRBV30 combines with J gene TRBJ1-6; D gene unclear. Trimming left V 4 bases short and J 5 bases short, with 6 bases between. Germline lookup yields CDR1 GTSNPN and CDR2 SVGIG (reference sequence). This CDR3 region has 12 residues. The CDR3 bases are TGTGCCTGGACAGGAAATAATTCACCCCTCCACTTT. Protein sequence: CAWTGNNSPLHF.

The V call is TRBV24-1, the J call TRBJ2-3; D uncertain. Germline V gives CDR1 KGHDR, CDR2 SFDVKD. CDR3 length equals 15 residues. Between the trimmed V and J ends, which lost 3 bases and 0 bases, there was a span of 9 bases. The DNA of the CDR3 is TGTGCCACCAGTGATCCCTCGGTGAGCACAGATACGCAGTATTTT. Translating it yields CATSDPSVSTDTQYF.

This rearrangement joins TRBV7-2 to TRBJ2-1; 15 bases align to TRBD2. The CDR3 consists of 17 residues. Germline trimming cut 3 bases from V and 7 bases from J; bases unmatched to any gene: 7. Germline lookup yields CDR1 SGHTA and CDR2 FQGNSA. In DNA form, the CDR3 reads TGTGCCAGCAGCTTGGGACTAGCGGGGGGTACAGGGAATGAGCAGTTCTTC. This sequence encodes CASSLGLAGGTGNEQFF.

This rearrangement joins TRBV11-3 to TRBJ2-3, with D perhaps TRBD1 (5 bases). Germline V lookup: CDR1 SGHNT, CDR2 YENEEA. V lost 6 bases and J 1 base, leaving 11 bases between the germline ends. The CDR3 loop spans 14 amino acids. The CDR3 here is CASSMGQGTDTQYF. Written as DNA, the CDR3 is TGTGCCAGCAGTATGGGGCAGGGCACAGATACGCAGTATTTT.

The chain links TRBV30 to TRBJ1-2, with 7 bases matching TRBD1. CDR3 length: 15 residues. The trim removed 0 bases at V and 8 bases at J, leaving 12 bases unmatched. Germline V gene sequence: CDR1 GTSNPN, CDR2 SVGIG (reference sequence). In nucleotides, the CDR3 is TGTGCCTGGAGTGTGGGGGGAAGGACAGGCCGAGGCTACACCTTC. This translates into CAWSVGGRTGRGYTF.

The genes are TRBV4-2 and TRBJ2-5, with unresolved D. The CDR3 totals 12 residues. V was cut by 4 bases and J by 5 bases, with 8 bases left in between. Germline CDR1 is LGHNA and CDR2 is YNFKEQ. The CDR3 nucleotides read TGTGCCAGCAGCCTGGTGGGCGAGACCCAGTACTTC. Its translation is CASSLVGETQYF.